What follows are 26 T cell receptor beta chains derived from one specimen sequenced in a study of T cells after yellow fever vaccination. TCRdb reanalysed the 5' RACE reads using MiXCR and keeps one entry per CDR3 protein. The sample lists 200,000 to 300,000 distinct CDR3 sequences; more than 3.5% were seen once. The sample in question was PBMCs, obtained 15 days after the yellow fever booster vaccination. These receptors originate from a man aged 18-30 years who received the YFV17D yellow fever vaccine.

This clonotype was found many times. The chain employs TRBV19 and TRBJ1-6; unclear D gene. Germline V gives CDR1 LNHDA, CDR2 SQIVND (reference sequence). This CDR3 is 12 amino acids long. Trimming removed 3 bases from V and 14 bases from J, with 11 bases in between. The CDR3 DNA is TGTGCCAGTAGTATCGGGAAGGAGTCCCTCCACTTT. This translates into CASSIGKESLHF. Together with reference TRBV19 and TRBJ1-6, the CDR3 gives the full variable domain: DGGITQSPKYLFRKEGQNVTLSCEQNLNHDAMYWYRQDPGQGLRLIYYSQIVNDFQKGDIAEGYSVSREKKESFPLTVTSAQKNPTAFYLCASSIGKESLHFGNGTRLTVT.

This clonotype was seen repeatedly, ten times or more. The V gene is TRBV4-1, the J gene TRBJ2-7, with 9 bases identical to TRBD1. Germline CDR1 and CDR2: MGHRA and YSYEKL. After removal of 1 base from V and 3 bases from J, the junction contained 19 bases not matched to a gene. The CDR3 is made up of 20 amino acids. CDR3 DNA: TGCGCCAGCAGCCAAGTAAGATGGACAGGGGCCTCGTCCAGCTTCTACGAGCAGTACTTC. Encoded protein: CASSQVRWTGASSSFYEQYF.

This clonotype showed up many times. This chain joins TRBV12-3 or TRBV12-4 and TRBJ1-6; 11 bases agree with TRBD1. Trimming at V came to 2 bases and at J to 9 bases, leaving 3 bases not matched to a gene. The length of the CDR3 is 15 residues. CDR3 sequence reads: CASSLRTGGVSPLHF. The CDR3 DNA follows: TGTGCCAGCAGTTTACGGACAGGGGGCGTTTCACCCCTCCACTTT.

At least ten counts were recorded for this clonotype. The chain couples TRBV10-3 to TRBJ2-5; no firm D call. CDR1 and CDR2 from the germline V gene are ENHRY and SYGVKD. The CDR3 is 15 amino acids. Trimming removed 4 bases at V and 4 bases at J, with 16 bases between. In DNA, the CDR3 is TGTGCCATCAGTGCCCCCTTCTCCTCGGGAGAGACCCAGTACTTC. Translating gives CAISAPFSSGETQYF.

The sample holds many counts of this clonotype. The chain has TRBV12-3 or TRBV12-4 and TRBJ1-1; unclear D gene. Trimming stripped 3 bases from V and 5 bases from J, with 10 bases between. CDR3 size: 13 residues. As DNA, the CDR3 is TGTGCCAGCAGTTTGAGGAGGCTAACTGAAGCTTTCTTT. Encoded protein: CASSLRRLTEAFF.

At least ten counts were recorded for this clonotype. The chain combines TRBV7-2 with TRBJ2-5; a weak D match, TRBD2 (6 bases). V was shortened by 11 bases and J by 2 bases, with 18 bases between the two germline ends. This CDR3 comprises 14 residues. Germline lookup yields CDR1 SGHTA and CDR2 FQGNSA. This chain's CDR3 is CARCAGRDQETQYF. CDR3 in DNA: TGTGCCCGATGCGCGGGACGAGATCAAGAGACCCAGTACTTC. Looking up the rest from reference TRBV7-2 and TRBJ2-5 gives the full variable domain: GAGVSQSPSNKVTEKGKDVELRCDPISGHTALYWYRQSLGQGLEFLIYFQGNSAPDKSGLPSDRFSAERTGGSVSTLTIQRTQQEDSAVYLCARCAGRDQETQYFGPGTRLLVL.

In its sample, this clonotype was seen many times. The chain combines TRBV4-2 with TRBJ2-5; possibly TRBD2 for D (5 bases). CDR1 is LGHNA and CDR2 is YNFKEQ in the germline V gene. Trimming shortened V by 0 bases and J by 1 base, and 15 bases separated the two germline ends. CDR3 length: 17 residues. In DNA, the CDR3 is TGTGCCAGCAGCCAAGACCCGGTGGGAGCGCCCCAAGAGACCCAGTACTTC. Translation: CASSQDPVGAPQETQYF.

This clonotype has a count of ten or more. V is TRBV5-1 and J is TRBJ2-3; D not certain. Per the germline V gene, CDR1 is SGHRS and CDR2 is YFSETQ. The CDR3 extends over 15 amino acids. Trimming removed 0 bases from V and 0 bases from J, with 8 bases in between. In DNA form, the CDR3 reads TGCGCCAGCAGCTTGGTCTACCATAGCACAGATACGCAGTATTTT. This sequence encodes CASSLVYHSTDTQYF.

This clonotype was observed at least ten times. The chain employs TRBV18 and TRBJ1-6; a weak D match, TRBD1 (6 bases). V lost 3 bases and J 8 bases, leaving 11 bases between the germline ends. The germline V gene encodes CDR1 KGHSH and CDR2 LQKENI. The CDR3 loop spans 14 amino acids. CDR3 residues: CASSPGAAHSPLHF. For the CDR3, the DNA is TGTGCCAGCTCACCGGGGGCCGCCCATTCACCCCTCCACTTT.

This clonotype appeared many times. The chain carries TRBV6-2 or TRBV6-3 and TRBJ2-7, with 7 bases that match TRBD2. Germline V CDR1 and CDR2: MNHEY, SVGEGT. V lost 0 bases, J lost 2 bases, and 4 bases stayed unmatched. CDR3 length: 15 residues. CDR3: CASSYSASGPYEQYF. The CDR3 DNA sequence: TGTGCCAGCAGTTACTCAGCTAGCGGCCCCTACGAGCAGTACTTC.

This clonotype was detected many times. V usage is TRBV7-2 and J usage is TRBJ2-3; D not resolved. Per the germline V gene, CDR1 is SGHTA and CDR2 is FQGNSA. V was clipped by 5 bases and J by 4 bases, with 7 bases between them. CDR3 length: 12 amino acids. The CDR3 DNA reads as TGTGCCAGCAGCGCAGAATCAGATACGCAGTATTTT. Amino acid sequence: CASSAESDTQYF.

This clonotype was seen at least ten times. The chain joins TRBV5-1 to TRBJ1-1, with D perhaps matching TRBD1 (5 bases). CDR1 and CDR2 (germline): SGHRS, YFSETQ. Trimming took 3 bases from V and 0 from J, leaving 9 bases between them. The CDR3 totals 14 residues. As DNA, the CDR3 is TGCGCCAGCAGCTGGGGGTCAGTGAACACTGAAGCTTTCTTT. This translates into CASSWGSVNTEAFF.

This clonotype was seen ten or more times. The rearrangement links TRBV12-3 or TRBV12-4 to TRBJ2-5; D is perhaps TRBD2 (6 bases). Trimming stripped 5 bases from V and 4 bases from J, with 14 bases between. The CDR3 runs 14 residues. CDR3 sequence reads: CASSLGRLGETQYF. In DNA, the CDR3 is TGTGCCAGCAGTCTCGGGCGACTAGGAGAGACCCAGTACTTC.

This clonotype showed up many times. The J gene is TRBJ2-2, the V gene TRBV7-2; the D gene is possibly TRBD2 (7 bases). The V gene lost 1 base and the J gene lost 9 bases, with 9 bases spanning the gap. Per the germline V gene, CDR1 is SGHTA and CDR2 is FQGNSA. This CDR3 contains 13 residues. CDR3 in amino acids: CASSLGGGRELFF. CDR3 bases: TGTGCCAGCAGCTTAGGCGGGGGCAGGGAGCTGTTTTTT.

The chain combines TRBV28 with TRBJ1-4; 9 bases match TRBD1. Trimming removed 7 bases from V and 8 bases from J; junction bases left unmatched: 2. The germline CDR1 and CDR2 sequences are MDHEN and SYDVKM. CDR3 size: 12 residues. In DNA form, the CDR3 reads TGTGCCAGCATAGACAGGGGGGAAAAACTGTTTTTT. Encoded protein: CASIDRGEKLFF.

This clonotype was observed many times. The CDR3 DNA is TGTGCCAGCAGCGTAGCTGATACGCAGTATTTT. Its translation: CASSVADTQYF. The J gene is TRBJ2-3, the V gene TRBV9, with no clear D. Trimming stripped 0 bases from V and 6 bases from J, with 2 bases between. Per the germline V gene, CDR1 is SGDLS and CDR2 is YYNGEE. This CDR3 contains 11 residues.

This chain links TRBV12-3 or TRBV12-4 with TRBJ2-1, with 10 nucleotides matching TRBD1. J gave up 6 bases and V 6 bases, and 5 bases lay outside the gene matches. CDR3 length: 14 amino acids. As DNA, the CDR3 is TGTGCCAGCAGGCGCGGGACAGGGGTCAATGAGCAGTTCTTC. Protein sequence: CASRRGTGVNEQFF.

This clonotype was picked up many times. The V call is TRBV6-2 or TRBV6-3, the J call TRBJ2-7; tentative D call: TRBD1 (6 bases). The CDR3 loop spans 14 amino acids. Per the germline V gene, CDR1 is MNHEY and CDR2 is SVGEGT. Between the trimmed V and J ends, which lost 8 bases and 3 bases, there was a span of 17 bases. CDR3 region: CASLTRDKYYEQYF. CDR3 nucleotide sequence: TGTGCCAGCCTAACTAGGGACAAATACTACGAGCAGTACTTC.

Ten or more counts support this clonotype. J is TRBJ2-2 and V is TRBV5-6; D is uncertain. The CDR3 totals 12 residues. The V and J ends lost 4 bases and 6 bases respectively, with 7 bases between them. CDR1 SGHDT and CDR2 YYEEEE come from the germline V gene. In nucleotides, the CDR3 is TGTGCCAGCAGCACTATTCCCGGGGAGCTGTTTTTT. Encoded protein: CASSTIPGELFF.

This clonotype was counted ten times or more. The chain carries TRBV30 and TRBJ1-6; D ambiguous. Between the trimmed V and J ends, which lost 0 bases and 9 bases, there was a span of 9 bases. The CDR3 sequence is 13 residues long. Germline CDR1 is GTSNPN and CDR2 is SVGIG (reference sequence). CDR3 bases: TGTGCCTGGAGTGTACGGGAGGTTTCACCCCTCCACTTT. Its protein product is CAWSVREVSPLHF.

This clonotype was seen repeatedly, ten times or more. The chain uses TRBV20-1 and TRBJ2-1; 8 nucleotides line up with TRBD1. J gave up 4 bases and V 4 bases, and 6 bases lay outside the gene matches. This CDR3 is 14 amino acids long. Germline values: CDR1 DFQATT, CDR2 SNEGSKA (reference sequence). CDR3 in amino acids: CSAIPGQAYNEQFF. CDR3 bases: TGCAGTGCTATACCGGGACAGGCATACAATGAGCAGTTCTTC.

This clonotype has ten or more counts. The chain is built from TRBV12-3 or TRBV12-4 and TRBJ1-2; no definite D call. V was pared by 6 bases and J by 5 bases, with 7 bases between. The CDR3 length is 11 residues. CDR3 in amino acids: CASSHGYGYTF. The CDR3 DNA reads TGTGCCAGCAGCCATGGATATGGCTACACCTTC.

This clonotype was picked up many times. The V call is TRBV12-3 or TRBV12-4, the J call TRBJ1-5, with TRBD1 as a possible D gene (5 bases). The CDR3 has 14 residues. Trimming pared 2 bases from V and 2 bases from J, leaving 7 bases between. CDR3 loop: CASSLSGGNQPQHF. CDR3 nucleotides: TGTGCCAGCAGTTTATCGGGGGGCAATCAGCCCCAGCATTTT.

This clonotype was counted a few times. The V gene is TRBV7-9, the J gene TRBJ1-2; 7 nucleotides line up with TRBD1. The CDR3 covers 15 residues. In germline, CDR1 is SEHNR, CDR2 FQNEAQ (reference sequence). V shed 5 bases, J shed 0 bases, and the junction held 6 bases outside the gene matches. CDR3 coding DNA: TGTGCCAGCAGCCCCCGGGACAGAGCTAACTATGGCTACACCTTC. This sequence encodes CASSPRDRANYGYTF.

Ten or more counts support this clonotype. The chain employs TRBV5-6 and TRBJ2-7, with D tentatively TRBD2 (5 bases). V was clipped by 0 bases and J by 4 bases, with 14 bases between them. The CDR3 loop spans 15 amino acids. CDR1 and CDR2 from the germline V gene are SGHDT and YYEEEE. The chain's CDR3 is CASSLGMRGGYEQYV. The CDR3 bases are TGTGCCAGCAGCTTGGGAATGAGAGGAGGTTACGAGCAGTACGTC.

This clonotype has at least ten counts. The chain links TRBV20-1 to TRBJ1-5; tentative D call: TRBD1 (6 bases). Between the trimmed V and J ends, which lost 6 bases and 6 bases, there was a span of 12 bases. CDR3 length equals 12 residues. Germline V gives CDR1 DFQATT, CDR2 SNEGSKA (reference sequence). CDR3 DNA sequence: TGCAGTGCAGGGGGACAATTTCAGCCCCAGCATTTT. Protein sequence: CSAGGQFQPQHF.